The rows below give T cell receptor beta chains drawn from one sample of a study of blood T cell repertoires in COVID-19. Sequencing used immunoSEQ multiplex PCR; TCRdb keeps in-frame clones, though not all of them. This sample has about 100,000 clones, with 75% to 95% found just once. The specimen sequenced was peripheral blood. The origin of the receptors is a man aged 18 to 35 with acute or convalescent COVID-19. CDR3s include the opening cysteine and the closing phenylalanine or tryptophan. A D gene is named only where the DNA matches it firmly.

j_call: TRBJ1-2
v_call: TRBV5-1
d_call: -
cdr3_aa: CASSPSGYGYTF
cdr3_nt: TGCGCCAGCAGTCCGTCGGGCTATGGCTACACCTTC

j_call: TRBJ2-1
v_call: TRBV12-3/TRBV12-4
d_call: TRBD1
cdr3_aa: CASSSGDRERIF
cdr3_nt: TGTGCCAGCAGTTCCGGGGACAGGGAAAGAATCTTC

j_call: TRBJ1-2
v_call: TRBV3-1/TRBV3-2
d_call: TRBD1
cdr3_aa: CASSRGGTGADLFLGYTF
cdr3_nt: TGTGCCAGCAGCCGGGGAGGGACAGGGGCCGACCTTTTTTTAGGCTACACCTTC

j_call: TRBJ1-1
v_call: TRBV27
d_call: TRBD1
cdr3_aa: CASSRQGPMNTEAFF
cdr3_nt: TGTGCCAGCAGTAGACAGGGACCCATGAACACTGAAGCTTTCTTT

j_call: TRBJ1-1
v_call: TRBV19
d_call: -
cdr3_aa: CASSLRFRNTEAFF
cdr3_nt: TGTGCCAGTAGTCTCCGCTTCAGGAACACTGAAGCTTTCTTT

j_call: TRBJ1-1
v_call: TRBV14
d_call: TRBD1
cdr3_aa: CASSQTGLGAEAFF
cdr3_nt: TGTGCCAGCAGCCAGACAGGGCTCGGGGCTGAAGCTTTCTTT

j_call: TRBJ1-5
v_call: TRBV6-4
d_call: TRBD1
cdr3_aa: CASSLDRGGYSNQPQHF
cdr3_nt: TGTGCCAGCAGCTTGGACAGGGGGGGTTATAGCAATCAGCCCCAGCATTTT

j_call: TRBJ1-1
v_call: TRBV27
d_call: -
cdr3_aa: CASSSNDRYTEAFF
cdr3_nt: TGTGCCAGCAGTTCGAATGACAGGTACACTGAAGCTTTCTTT

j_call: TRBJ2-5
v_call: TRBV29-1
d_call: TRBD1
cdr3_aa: CSVESGGSETQYF
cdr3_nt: TGCAGCGTTGAATCAGGGGGCTCAGAGACCCAGTACTTC

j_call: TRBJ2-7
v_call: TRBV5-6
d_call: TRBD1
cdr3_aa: CASSLEGQGFSYEQYF
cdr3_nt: TGTGCCAGCAGCTTGGAGGGACAGGGTTTCTCCTACGAGCAGTACTTC

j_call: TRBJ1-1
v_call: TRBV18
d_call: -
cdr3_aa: CASSPPSVLGAFF
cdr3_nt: TGTGCCAGCTCACCACCGTCGGTTCTCGGAGCTTTCTTT

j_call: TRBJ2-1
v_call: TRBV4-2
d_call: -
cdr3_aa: CASSQAGYNEQFF
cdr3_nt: TGTGCCAGCAGCCAAGCCGGGTACAATGAGCAGTTCTTC

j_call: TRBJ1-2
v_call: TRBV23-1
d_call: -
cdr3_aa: CASSQSLAYGYTF
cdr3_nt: TGCGCCAGCAGTCAATCCTTGGCTTATGGCTACACCTTC

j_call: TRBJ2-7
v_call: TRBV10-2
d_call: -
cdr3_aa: CASSESEGISYEQYF
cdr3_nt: TGCGCCAGCAGTGAGTCCGAGGGCATCTCCTACGAGCAGTACTTC

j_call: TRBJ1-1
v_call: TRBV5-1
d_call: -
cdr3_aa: CASSLMGGAAPSEAFF
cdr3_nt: TGCGCCAGCAGCCTCATGGGAGGGGCCGCGCCCTCTGAAGCTTTCTTT

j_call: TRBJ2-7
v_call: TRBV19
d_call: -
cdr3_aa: CASSLTGLSYEQYF
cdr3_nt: TGTGCCAGTAGCCTGACAGGACTCTCCTACGAGCAGTACTTC

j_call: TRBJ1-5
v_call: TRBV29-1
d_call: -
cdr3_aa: CSVRETTGNQPQHF
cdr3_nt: TGCAGCGTGCGGGAGACCACGGGCAATCAGCCCCAGCATTTT

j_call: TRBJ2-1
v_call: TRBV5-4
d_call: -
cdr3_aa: CASSAEVLRVGYNEQFF
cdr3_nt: TGTGCCAGCAGCGCGGAGGTCCTGAGGGTAGGGTACAATGAGCAGTTCTTC